The TCR beta chain described here comes from a study of T cells after yellow fever vaccination (dated by TCRdb to the late 2010s). For context, the study as a whole: The SMART-Seq v4 Ultra Low Input RNA kit was used to prepare libraries from fractions with low cell numbers. Two healthy male donors, one aged 18 to 30 and one aged 30 to 40 years, were included in the cohort. To follow T-cell clones before and after both primary and booster YFV17D yellow fever vaccination, bulk TCR alpha and beta repertoires underwent longitudinal sequencing. Blood was drawn at multiple timepoints before and after primary and secondary immunization, with bulk PBMC replicates and cell subsets isolated. What the authors observed across the whole study: The study included only two donors, which limits how far the findings can be generalized. The secondary T-cell response was weaker than the primary response but faster, peaking on day 5 instead of day 15. A small fraction of clonotypes showed up in both the CD4 and CD8 compartments, probably as a result of convergent recombination. Most clones expanded after primary vaccination (approximately 97% of CD4 and approximately 86% of CD8) were re-detected after the booster, suggesting that broad memory maintenance occurred. Because abundant contaminating clonotypes from the bulk population could be contained in FACS-sorted repertoires, computational filtering was required.

Synthesis of TCR cDNA relied on 5'RACE template switching, a step that introduced a universal primer site along with unique molecular identifiers. cDNA synthesis was primed from both the TCR alpha and TCR beta constant segments. Library amplification involved two PCR steps, and the second step added sample barcodes and sequencing adapters. Sequencing of libraries was performed on Illumina HiSeq 2500 (2x100 bp) or NovaSeq (2x150 bp). In the source study's methods: MIGEC handled demultiplexing of reads and collapsing into UMI consensus sequences, while MiXCR performed V(D)J alignment. Vaccine-responding clonotypes were identified with edgeR using replicate PBMC samples, with FDR below 0.01 and a log2 fold change above 5 up to day 15 being required. Bulk clonotypes were assigned CD4 or CD8 identity according to which sequenced CD4 or CD8 repertoire held them at higher abundance. NS4B-specific clonotypes were defined as those at least 10-fold enriched in dextramer-positive over dextramer-negative fractions; CD4-biased clonotypes were excluded. The raw public reads went through TCRdb reprocessing: fastp at Q25, MiXCR clone calling, in-frame beta chains kept. Rows with one shared CDR3 protein collapse into an entry with the most common genes and DNA. These V and J calls derive from TCRdb rather than the authors' analysis. The sample profile shows roughly 94,000 distinct CDR3 sequences; over 8% of them were found once. The leading ten clones occupy around a sixth of the sample.

The treatment or condition tag for this specimen amounts to: live attenuated yellow fever vaccine strain. A standard Ficoll-Paque protocol was used to isolate PBMCs from peripheral blood. Epitope-specific CD8 T cells were sorted using a dextramer loaded with the yellow fever NS4B epitope peptide, with anti-CD3 and anti-CD8 staining. TriZol was used to extract RNA from bulk PBMCs, from CD4 and CD8 fractions, and from dextramer-positive and dextramer-negative fractions. This clonotype was seen only a few times. Nothing much larger sits one base from this clone, and base qualities are not available. The receptor comes from a man younger than 30 who received the YFV17D yellow fever vaccine. The sample consisted of CD8+ T cells not binding an NS4B(214-222) dextramer, sorted from PBMCs, taken more than 14 days after the first yellow fever vaccination. The meaning of the sample's cell subset or site label: NS4B epitope dextramer-negative CD8 T cells.

The CDR3 protein sequence reads: CASSYSSGLGGYTF. The DNA sequence is as follows: TGTGCCAGCAGTTACTCGTCAGGGTTGGGTGGCTACACCTTC. The rearrangement joined TRBV6-5 to TRBJ1-2; the best D guess is TRBD1, with 5 bases matching. V is shortened by 0 bases, J by 7 bases, and the region joining them spans 12 bases. The CDR3 numbers 14 residues from cysteine through phenylalanine. Only CDR3 DNA remains: 42 bases, in frame from the first base. CDR1 and CDR2 were assigned from the germline V gene as MNHEY and SVGAGI.